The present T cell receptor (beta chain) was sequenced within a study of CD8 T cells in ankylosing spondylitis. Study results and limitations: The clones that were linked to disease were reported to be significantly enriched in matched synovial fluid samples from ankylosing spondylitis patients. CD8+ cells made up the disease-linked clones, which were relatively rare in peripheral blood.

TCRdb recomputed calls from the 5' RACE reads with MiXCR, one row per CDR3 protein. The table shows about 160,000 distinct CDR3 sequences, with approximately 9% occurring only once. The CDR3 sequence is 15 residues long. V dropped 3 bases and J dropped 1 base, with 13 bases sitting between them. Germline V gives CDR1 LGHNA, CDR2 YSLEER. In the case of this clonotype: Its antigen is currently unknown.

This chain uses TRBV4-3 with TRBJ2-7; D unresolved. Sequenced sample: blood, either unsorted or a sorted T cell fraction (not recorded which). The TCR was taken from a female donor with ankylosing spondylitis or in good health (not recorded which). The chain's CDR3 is CASSQSWSTSYEQYF. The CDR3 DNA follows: TGCGCCAGCAGCCAGTCATGGAGTACTTCCTACGAGCAGTACTTC.